This T cell receptor (beta chain) was identified during a study of T cell responses to AZD1222 COVID-19 vaccine. Study-wide findings and caveats: There were mostly white British donors and more females than males, and clonal diversity was possibly underestimated.

CDR1 is SGDLS, CDR2 YYNGEE, per germline. The CDR3 has 15 residues. V was pared by 2 bases and J by 9 bases, with 6 bases of the junction left unmatched. In the case of this clone: The antigen is unknown.

TCRdb's table, derived via immunoSEQ multiplex PCR, lists solely in-frame clones and lacks some. The sample includes around 53,000 clones, around 85% of them seen just once. The source was peripheral blood, collected on day 0 of MenACWY control vaccination. This TCR came from an adult in good health. This chain connects TRBV9 to TRBJ2-1; 12 nucleotides line up with TRBD2. CDR3 residues: CASSVTSGRNTEQFF. CDR3 bases: TGTGCCAGCAGCGTCACTAGCGGGAGGAACACTGAGCAGTTCTTC.